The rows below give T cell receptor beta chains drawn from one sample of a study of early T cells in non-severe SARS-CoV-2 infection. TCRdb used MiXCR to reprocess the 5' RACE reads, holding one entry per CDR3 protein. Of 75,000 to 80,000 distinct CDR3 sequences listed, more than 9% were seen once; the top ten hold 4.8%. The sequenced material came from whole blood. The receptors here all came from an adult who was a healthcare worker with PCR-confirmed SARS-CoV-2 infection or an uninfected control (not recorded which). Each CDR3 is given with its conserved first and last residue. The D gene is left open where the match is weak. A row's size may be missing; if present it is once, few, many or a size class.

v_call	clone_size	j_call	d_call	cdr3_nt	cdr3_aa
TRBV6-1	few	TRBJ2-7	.	TGTGCCAGCACCGGGTGGGCCTACGAGCAGTACTTC	CASTGWAYEQYF
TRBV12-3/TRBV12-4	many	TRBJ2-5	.	TGTGCCAGCAGTTTCGGGCAGGTGGAAGAGACCCAGTACTTC	CASSFGQVEETQYF
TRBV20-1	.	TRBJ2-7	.	TGCAGTGCTAGCGAGGGACTGCACGAGCAGTACTTC	CSASEGLHEQYF
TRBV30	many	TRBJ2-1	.	TGTGCCTGGCAGACAGGCGGGATGACCTACAATGAGCAGTTCTTC	CAWQTGGMTYNEQFF
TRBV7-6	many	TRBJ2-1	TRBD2	TGTGCCAGCAGCGCCCCGGGACTAGCGGGAGGTCTTGAGCAGTTCTTC	CASSAPGLAGGLEQFF
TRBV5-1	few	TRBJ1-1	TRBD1	TGCGCCAGCAGCTCCCGGGACAGCGATGGAAGGAACACTGAAGCTTTCTTT	CASSSRDSDGRNTEAFF
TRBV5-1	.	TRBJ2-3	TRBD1	TGCGCCAGCAGCGGACAACAGGGGGCTCGGACAGATACGCAGTATTTT	CASSGQQGARTDTQYF
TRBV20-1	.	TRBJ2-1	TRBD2	TGCAGTGCTAGTGGGGGGGAATACAATGAGCAGTTCTTC	CSASGGEYNEQFF
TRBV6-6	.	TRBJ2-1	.	TGTGCCAGCAGTTACAGAGGGGCAGGAAGCTCCTACAATGAGCAGTTCTTC	CASSYRGAGSSYNEQFF
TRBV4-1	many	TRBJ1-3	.	TGCGCCAGCAGCCAAGGTCCAGGGATCTCTGGAAACACCATATATTTT	CASSQGPGISGNTIYF
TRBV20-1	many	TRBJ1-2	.	TGCAGTGCTCCCGATCGGGCGAAGGGGAGGGCCAGCTATGGCTACACCTTC	CSAPDRAKGRASYGYTF
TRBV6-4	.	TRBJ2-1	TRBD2	TGTGCCAGCAGAGTTAGCGGGAGCTCCTACAATGAGCAGTTCTTC	CASRVSGSSYNEQFF
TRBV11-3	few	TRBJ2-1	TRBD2	TGTGCCAGCAGCTTAGATGGCGGGACTAGCGGGAGGAAGCAGTTCTTC	CASSLDGGTSGRKQFF
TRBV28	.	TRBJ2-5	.	TGTGCCAGCAGTTTAAAACAGACCCAGGAGACCCAGTACTTC	CASSLKQTQETQYF
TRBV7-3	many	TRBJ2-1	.	TGTGCCAGCAGCTTAGGGGGGTCCTACAATGAGCAGTTCTTC	CASSLGGSYNEQFF
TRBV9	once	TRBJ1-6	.	TGTGCCAGCAGCGTAGACCCTGGGGGTAATTCACCCCTCCACTTT	CASSVDPGGNSPLHF
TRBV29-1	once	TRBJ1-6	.	TGCAGCGCTGGGGACACTAATTCACCCCTCCACTTT	CSAGDTNSPLHF
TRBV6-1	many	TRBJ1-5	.	TGTGCCAGCAGGTACCTGGGTAATAGCAATCAGCCCCAGCATTTT	CASRYLGNSNQPQHF
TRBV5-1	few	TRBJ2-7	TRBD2	TGCGCCAGCAGCCCGGGTCCTGGTTCGGCGGGAGGGTACGAGCAGTACTTC	CASSPGPGSAGGYEQYF
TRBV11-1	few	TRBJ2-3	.	TGTGCCAGCAGCTTCCACATGGATACGCAGTATTTT	CASSFHMDTQYF
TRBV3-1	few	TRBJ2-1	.	TGTGCCAGCAGCCCTACTAGGCCCTCCTACAATGAGCAGTTCTTC	CASSPTRPSYNEQFF
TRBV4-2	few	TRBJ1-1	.	TGTGCCAGCAGCCAAGATCGGGAACACACTGAAGCTTTCTTT	CASSQDREHTEAFF
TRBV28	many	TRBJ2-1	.	TGTGCCAGCGGGAGTTACAATGAGCAGTTCTTC	CASGSYNEQFF